This entry lists 8 T cell receptor beta chains sequenced from one sample in a study of vaccination and CD4 T cells after COVID-19. This sample's time point: late sampling 161 to 241 days after vaccination in three convalescent patients. Treatment noted: roughly 10-day PBMC culture with coronavirus spike peptide pools or control peptides (ViraFEST assay). Their antigen targets remain unknown. An Oncomine TCR Beta short-read assay was used to sequence the DNA from cultured CD4+ T cells. TCRdb recomputed calls from the PCR reads with MiXCR, one row per CDR3 protein. The table lists tens of thousands of distinct CDR3 sequences, 41% of them singletons. Sample: CD4+ T cells from blood, cultured in vitro, taken about 7 months after SARS-CoV-2 vaccination. These receptors were obtained from a human donor who had recovered from COVID-19.

The rearrangement joins TRBV6-1 to TRBJ2-2; TRBD2 might be the D (5 bases). The CDR3 length is 15 residues. V was clipped by 10 bases and J by 6 bases, with 21 bases between them. Looked up from germline, CDR1 is MNHNS and CDR2 is SASEGT. In DNA, the CDR3 is TGTGCCACCTCCCCTACTAGACTGATTGCCGGGGAGCTGTTTTTT. This gives the protein CATSPTRLIAGELFF.

The gene calls are TRBV7-6 and TRBJ2-7; D remains unclear. V was pared by 2 bases and J by 0 bases, with 5 bases between. The V gene's germline CDR1 is SGHVS and CDR2 FNYEAQ. The CDR3 has 13 residues. The CDR3 spells CASSLLTSYEQYF. CDR3 nucleotides: TGTGCCAGCAGCTTACTCACCTCCTACGAGCAGTACTTC.

The rearrangement uses TRBV20-1 and TRBJ2-7; 10 bases match TRBD1. The CDR3 runs 15 residues. The germline V gene has CDR1 DFQATT and CDR2 SNEGSKA (reference sequence). The J segment lost 3 bases and the V segment lost 6 bases, leaving 11 bases of the junction unmatched. The CDR3 sequence is CSAEPPGQGLYEQYF. CDR3 DNA sequence: TGCAGTGCCGAGCCACCGGGACAGGGGCTCTACGAGCAGTACTTC.

A few counts support this clonotype. The chain recombines TRBV7-9 with TRBJ2-5; D is possibly TRBD1 or TRBD2 (5 bases each). With 2 bases removed from V and 12 bases from J, the gap between germline ends came to 19 bases. The CDR3 loop spans 14 amino acids. Germline V lookup: CDR1 SEHNR, CDR2 FQNEAQ (reference sequence). The CDR3 region has the DNA TGTGCCAGCAGCTTACCAGTCTGGGACGGGCGGGAGTACTTC. Translated, it gives CASSLPVWDGREYF.

This clonotype was recorded a few times. The gene calls are TRBV20-1 and TRBJ1-5; the D is unclear. CDR1 and CDR2 from the germline V gene are DFQATT and SNEGSKA (reference sequence). The V end was cut by 3 bases, the J end by 3 bases, with 12 bases between. The CDR3 consists of 14 residues. As DNA, the CDR3 is TGCAGTGCTAGCCGGGCTTTAAACAATCAGCCCCAGCATTTT. Translation gives CSASRALNNQPQHF.

The DNA for the CDR3 is TGTGCCAGCAGCTGGGTCAGGTCAAGTAACAATGAGCAGTTCTTC. Its translation is CASSWVRSSNNEQFF. The genes are TRBV7-2 and TRBJ2-1; D uncertain. V dropped 4 bases and J dropped 5 bases, with 15 bases sitting between them. Germline CDR1 and CDR2: SGHTA and FQGNSA. CDR3 length: 15 amino acids.

V and J are TRBV20-1 and TRBJ1-1; a possible D gene is TRBD1 (5 bases). CDR1 DFQATT and CDR2 SNEGSKA come from the germline V gene (reference sequence). V lost 0 bases and J 7 bases, leaving 12 bases between the germline ends. The CDR3 totals 13 residues. The chain's CDR3 is CSARDPGGGEAFF. For the CDR3, the DNA is TGCAGTGCTAGAGATCCCGGGGGAGGTGAAGCTTTCTTT.

The CDR3 reads CATSRNPGVFTDTQYF. For the CDR3, the DNA is TGTGCCACCAGCAGAAACCCAGGGGTTTTCACAGATACGCAGTATTTT. The chain links TRBV15 to TRBJ2-3, with a tentative D call TRBD1 (6 bases). The CDR3 is 16 amino acids. Germline CDR1 is LNHNV and CDR2 is YYDKDF (reference sequence). The V end lost 2 bases, the J end lost 2 bases, and 14 bases lay between the germline ends.